The sequence of this TCR beta chain was determined in a study of T cells in Graves' hyperthyroidism and ophthalmopathy. About the study: Pretreatment peripheral blood was obtained at initial diagnosis.

It was RNA transcripts that yielded the amplified TCR beta CDR3 regions. RT-PCR in the first round (using the HTBI primer set) targeted the TCR CDR3. TCRdb passed the multiplex PCR reads through MiXCR, listing each CDR3 protein once. The repertoire holds approximately 570,000 distinct CDR3 sequences, 20% seen once, with 47% in the top ten. V was shortened by 3 bases and J by 1 base, with 28 bases between the two germline ends. CDR3 length: 20 amino acids. Germline V gene lookup returns CDR1 SGHTS and CDR2 YDEGEE. Investigators excluded patients with uncontrolled infection, other autoimmune disease, pregnancy or lactation. Every diagnosis used clinical symptoms, serum thyroxine and TRAb, thyroid ultrasound and orbital computed tomography.

Specimen: blood. This TCR came from a man aged 35-49 years with Graves' ophthalmopathy. The chain recombines TRBV5-8 with TRBJ1-1; possibly TRBD1 for D (6 bases). The DNA for the CDR3 is TGTGCCAGCAGCTCCGGCCTCAGGGGTCAGGTTTACAAAAGGAACACTGAAGCTTTCTTT. It yields the protein CASSSGLRGQVYKRNTEAFF.